The T cell receptor (beta chain) under discussion was sequenced for a study of Graves' ophthalmopathy and Graves' hyperthyroidism. Scientists amplified the TCR beta CDR3 regions from RNA transcripts. Second-round multiplex PCR followed a first-round RT-PCR using HTBI primers. TCRdb passed the multiplex PCR reads through MiXCR, listing each CDR3 protein once. The sample gives around 1.1 million distinct CDR3 sequences, 35% to 40% of which show up once; 11% is in the top ten. V gave up 0 bases and J gave up 6 bases, with 15 bases separating them. In germline, CDR1 is SEHNR, CDR2 FQNEAQ (reference sequence). The CDR3 is made up of 15 amino acids.

The sequence was collected from an adult man with Graves' hyperthyroidism. The chain has TRBV7-9 and TRBJ2-7, with D possibly being TRBD2 (6 bases). The sequenced sample was peripheral blood or thyroid tissue (not recorded which). The CDR3 DNA follows: TGTGCCAGCAGCTTAGCCGCGGGACTCAGCCTCGAGCAGTACTTC. Its protein is CASSLAAGLSLEQYF. The full variable domain, in which reference TRBV7-9 and TRBJ2-7 provide the parts outside the CDR3, is DTGVSQNPRHKITKRGQNVTFRCDPISEHNRLYWYRQTLGQGPEFLTYFQNEAQLEKSRLLSDRFSAERPKGSFSTLEIQRTEQGDSAMYLCASSLAAGLSLEQYFGPGTRLTVT.